What follows describes a single TCR beta chain. The sample is drawn from a study of T-cell memory formation after mild COVID-19. Barcoded TCR alpha and TCR beta cDNA libraries with UMIs came from 5'RACE using constant-segment primers. TCRdb re-analysed the 5' RACE reads in MiXCR, keeping a single row per CDR3 protein. The profile shows approximately 350,000 distinct CDR3 sequences, around 30% of them singletons. This CDR3 region has 17 residues. V shed 6 bases and J 7 bases; nucleotides not matched to a gene: 17. The TCR comes from an adult woman who had mild COVID-19 (a few samples of this study predate the infection). Cell type and time point are not known. The chain combines TRBV12-3 or TRBV12-4 with TRBJ1-5, with 8 nucleotides matching TRBD1. The sample consisted of PBMCs or a T cell subset sorted from them (not recorded which). The CDR3 bases are TGTGCCAGCAGGGAATCAGGGGGCGCCTCTGTACGGCAGCCCCAGCATTTT. Protein product: CASRESGGASVRQPQHF.